These T cell receptor beta chains were read from a single sample in a study of shared clonotypes between healthy human individuals. The assay was immunoSEQ multiplex PCR, and TCRdb's table has in-frame clones only and misses some. This table has around 2.5 million clones, 80% to 95% appearing once. The sequenced material came from naive CD4+ T cells from PBMCs. The receptors were sampled from a man aged 18 to 30 in good health. Some clones in this sample may be carry-over from other donors' samples. The CDR3 runs from the conserved cysteine through the conserved F or W. Clone size is shown for a subset of rows, as once, few, many or a class of expanded clone.

V gene | CDR3 length | clone size | CDR3 protein
TRBV25-1 | 12 | . | CASRDRAYEQYF
TRBV19 | 14 | . | CASTLGGSTGELFF
TRBV6-5 | 14 | . | CASTQRRDGNTIYF
TRBV5-4 | 14 | . | CASSSPIVRETQYF
TRBV28 | 15 | . | CASSENAGVNQPQHF
TRBV19 | 13 | . | CASSEGGYNEQFF
TRBV28 | 13 | . | CASRTGPGYEQYF
TRBV27 | 14 | once | CASSLSTVASEQFF
TRBV19 | 16 | . | CASSIGLAGITDTQYF
TRBV6-4 | 10 | once | CASSDSEQYF